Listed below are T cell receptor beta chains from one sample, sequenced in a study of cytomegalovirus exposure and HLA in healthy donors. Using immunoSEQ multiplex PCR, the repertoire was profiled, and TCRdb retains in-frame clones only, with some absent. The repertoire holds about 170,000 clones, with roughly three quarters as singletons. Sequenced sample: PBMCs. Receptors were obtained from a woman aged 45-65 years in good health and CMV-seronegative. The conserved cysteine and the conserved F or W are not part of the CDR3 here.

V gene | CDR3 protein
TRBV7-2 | ASSNRQGETQY
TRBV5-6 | ASSYGTAYGYT
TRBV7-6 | ASSLGEGEQY
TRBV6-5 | ASSPGTSGNNEQF
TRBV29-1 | SVEEGTGGLSYNEQF
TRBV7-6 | ASSLAAQGSGNTIY
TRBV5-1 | ASSLYQVKNEQY
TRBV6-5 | ASSLTQGANTEAF
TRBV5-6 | ASSLGDRSYEQY
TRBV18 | ASSPGDRTLPYEQY
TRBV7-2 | ASSPSGQGANTGELF
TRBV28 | ASRGQGAGGELF
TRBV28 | ASRMDRGRNIQY
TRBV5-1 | ASSLELAGEEY
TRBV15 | ATSRGDRGRTDTQY
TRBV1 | TSSQDPLQDGSNNEQF
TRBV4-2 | ASSQSTGTRSTDTQY
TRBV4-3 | ASSHGTTRHEQY
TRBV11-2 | ASSLGQGGQPQH
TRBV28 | ASSLGLAGPYEQY
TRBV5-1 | ASSPGGNSPLH
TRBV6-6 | ASSYGRTNTGELF
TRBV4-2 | ASSREGGRPSYEQY
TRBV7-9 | ASSLVGQGAREQY
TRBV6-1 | ASRSTGGNTEAF
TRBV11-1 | ASNGPSGAYNEQF
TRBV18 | ASSRQGVTNEKLF
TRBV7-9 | SSSPLVSSGNTIY
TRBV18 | ASSSIPVGTDTQY
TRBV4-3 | ASSQDFSDSPTFNTEAF
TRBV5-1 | ASSIGTALYEQY
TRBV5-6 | ASSRDRTLRGEAF
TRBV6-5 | ASSQGLGKAQPQH
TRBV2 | ASSERDRIINEKLF
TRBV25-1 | ASSEYMASWVNEQF
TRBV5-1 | ASSKTGVNQPQH
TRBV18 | ASSRQKTGGGETQY
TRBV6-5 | ASRAFSYGYT
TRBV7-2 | ASSPGGTANYGYT
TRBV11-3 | ASSLGAGLQETQY
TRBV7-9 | ASGTGTTHSNQPQH
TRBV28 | ASSWTGGTEAF
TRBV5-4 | ASSWGLAGNTDTQY
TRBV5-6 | ASSPSGTGRAYGYT
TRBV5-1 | ASSPPGGGADTQY
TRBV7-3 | ASSLTGPADEQF
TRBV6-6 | GSDGPNGGTQY
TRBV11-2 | ASSLRRDRGRQETQY
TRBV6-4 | ASSSTLAGARNNEQF
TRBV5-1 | ASSVTSGRNTGELF
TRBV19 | ASHDRASYEQY
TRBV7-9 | SSSLGEGGRDQPQH
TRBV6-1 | ASTAGQRNTEAF
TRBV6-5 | ASRPRQGHEQY
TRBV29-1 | SVGTDQETQY
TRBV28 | ASTAPGLENIQY
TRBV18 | ASSPLGAGLAPNSPLH